This section outlines one T cell receptor beta chain sequence together with its context. Its antigen is unidentified. PBMCs stored at -80 C, 2 million in total, were the source of the unsorted libraries. With V trimmed by 7 bases and J by 6 bases, 17 bases remained unmatched. CDR3 size: 16 residues. Germline V lookup: CDR1 SGHAT, CDR2 FQNNGV. The sample belongs to a study of neurological immune-mediated disorders. At the level of the study: Secondary progressive disease was present in 3, and relapsing-remitting disease in some 30, of the approximately 35 multiple sclerosis patients. Study-level results: The repertoires of 18 of 34 multiple sclerosis patients were placed by phylogenetic grouping in a single related-CDR3 cluster, which may be a signature.

Via MiXCR, TCRdb re-called the 5' RACE reads, giving one row per CDR3 protein. The sample holds about 66,000 distinct CDR3 sequences, about 4% seen once. The sequence came from a man younger than 40 with multiple sclerosis. The sample consisted of PBMCs. The chain joins TRBV11-2 to TRBJ2-5, with TRBD2 matching 7 bases. CDR3 region: CASTLRSGVNAKTQYF. The CDR3 DNA sequence: TGTGCCAGCACCCTCCGAAGCGGGGTGAACGCGAAGACCCAGTACTTC. The complete variable domain, with remaining parts taken from reference TRBV11-2 and TRBJ2-5, reads EAGVAQSPRYKIIEKRQSVAFWCNPISGHATLYWYQQILGQGPKLLIQFQNNGVVDDSQLPKDRFSAERLKGVDSTLKIQPAKLEDSAVYLCASTLRSGVNAKTQYFGPGTRLLVL.